The subject of this entry is one T cell receptor beta chain. Its antigen is as yet unknown. The CDR3 runs to 11 residues. The ends were cut back, 7 bases at V and 6 bases at J, with 11 bases in the middle. In germline, CDR1 is SQVTM, CDR2 ANQGSEA. This specimen comes from a study of blood T cells in healthy people across ages. Regarding the study as a whole: PBMCs went unsorted, and a conclusive naive versus antigen-experienced comparison was therefore prevented.

The authors ran a second PCR of 7 to 11 cycles using a sample-barcoded 5' primer and a J-beta primer mix. TCRdb re-called the 5' RACE reads through MiXCR, storing one row per CDR3 protein. The sample includes more than 650,000 distinct CDR3 sequences, 53% seen only once; the top ten take approximately 40%. The receptor comes from a man aged 80 or over in good health. The sample consisted of blood. J is TRBJ2-3 and V is TRBV29-1, with a tentative D call TRBD1 (5 bases). CDR3 sequence (DNA): TGCAGCGCCGAGACAGCCGATACGCAGTATTTT. Protein sequence: CSAETADTQYF.